The present entry profiles one T cell receptor (beta chain) with its context. Its antigen is unidentified. The sample originates from a study of T cell responses to AZD1222 COVID-19 vaccine. Study-level points and caveats: Spike-specific TCR breadth and depth went up after people got two AZD1222 doses. Donors were largely white British and mainly female; clonal diversity was possibly underestimated.

The germline V gene encodes CDR1 SNHLY and CDR2 FYNNEI. This CDR3 is 10 amino acids long. Trimming stripped 6 bases from V and 6 bases from J, with 5 bases between. Researchers grouped second doses given at about 4 or about 12 weeks into one pool. The data were produced by immunoSEQ multiplex PCR, yet TCRdb's version contains in-frame clones alone and is incomplete. Found here are roughly 180,000 clones, about 91% of them singletons; the top ten hold about 1.5%. Specimen: peripheral blood, collected 28 days after the second AZD1222 dose. This sequence joins TRBV2 and TRBJ1-2, with D hard to call. This TCR was sampled from an adult who received the AZD1222 COVID-19 vaccine. This CDR3 reads CASRVDGYTF. The CDR3 nucleotides read TGTGCCAGCAGGGTTGATGGCTACACCTTC.